A single sample gave rise to the 3 T cell receptor beta chains below, sequenced in a study of technical replicates of blood from a few donors. Sequenced by immunoSEQ multiplex PCR; TCRdb stores in-frame clones only, minus some. The table includes 65,000 to 90,000 clones, roughly 90% detected once. The specimen sequenced was T cells isolated from PBMCs. Every receptor here comes from a human donor in good health.

This chain joins TRBV6-1 and TRBJ1-1, with 7 bases that match TRBD1. Germline CDR1 reads MNHNS; CDR2 reads SASEGT. The CDR3 totals 13 residues. The trim removed 2 bases at V and 11 bases at J, leaving 8 bases unmatched. The DNA for the CDR3 is TGTGCCAGCAGTGAAAGGGACAGCGGAGGGGCTTTCTTT. This sequence encodes CASSERDSGGAFF.

This clone has a handful of counts. This chain connects TRBV6-1 to TRBJ1-1; D call uncertain. Germline V gene data show CDR1 as MNHNS and CDR2 as SASEGT. CDR3 length: 13 amino acids. Trimming stripped 3 bases from V and 5 bases from J, with 10 bases between. This chain's CDR3 is CASSEVTETEAFF. CDR3 coding DNA: TGTGCCAGCAGTGAGGTGACTGAGACTGAAGCTTTCTTT.

This chain uses TRBV28 with TRBJ2-5; TRBD2 aligns across 10 bases. This CDR3 comprises 15 residues. Germline-derived CDR1 and CDR2 are MDHEN and SYDVKM. V gave up 5 bases and J gave up 3 bases; unmatched junction bases: 6. DNA for the CDR3: TGTGCCAGCAGTGGGATAGCGGGAGGAAAAGAGACCCAGTACTTC. Translating gives CASSGIAGGKETQYF.